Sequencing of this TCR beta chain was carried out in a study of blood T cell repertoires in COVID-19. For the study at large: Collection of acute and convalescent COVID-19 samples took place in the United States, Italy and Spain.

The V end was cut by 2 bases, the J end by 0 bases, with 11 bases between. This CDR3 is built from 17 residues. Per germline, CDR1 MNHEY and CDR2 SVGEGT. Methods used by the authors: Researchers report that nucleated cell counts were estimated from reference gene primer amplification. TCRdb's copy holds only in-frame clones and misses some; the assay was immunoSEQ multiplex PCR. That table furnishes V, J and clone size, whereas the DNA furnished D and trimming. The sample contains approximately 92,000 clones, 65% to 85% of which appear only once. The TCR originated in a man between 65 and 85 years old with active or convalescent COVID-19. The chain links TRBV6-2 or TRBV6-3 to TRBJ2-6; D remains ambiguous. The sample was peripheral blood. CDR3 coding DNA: TGTGCCAGCAGTTACCTACGGTCTCCCTCTGGGGCCAACGTCCTGACTTTC. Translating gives CASSYLRSPSGANVLTF.